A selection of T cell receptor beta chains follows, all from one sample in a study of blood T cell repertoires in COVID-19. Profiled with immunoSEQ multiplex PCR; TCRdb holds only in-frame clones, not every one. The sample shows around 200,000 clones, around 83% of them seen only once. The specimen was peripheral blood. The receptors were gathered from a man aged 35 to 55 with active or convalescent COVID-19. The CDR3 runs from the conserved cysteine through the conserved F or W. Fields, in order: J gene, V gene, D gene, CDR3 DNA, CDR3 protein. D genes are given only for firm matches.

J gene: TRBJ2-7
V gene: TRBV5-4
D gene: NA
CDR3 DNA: TGTGCCAGCAGCTCACTCCAGGGGACCTCCTACGAGCAGTACTTC
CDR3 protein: CASSSLQGTSYEQYF

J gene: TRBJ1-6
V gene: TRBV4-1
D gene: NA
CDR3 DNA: TGCGCCAGCAGCCAAGTTGAGGGTAATTCACCCCTCCACTTT
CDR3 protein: CASSQVEGNSPLHF

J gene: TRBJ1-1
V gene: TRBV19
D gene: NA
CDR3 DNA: TGTGCCAGTACCCCCGGGGATTTGAACACTGAAGCTTTCTTT
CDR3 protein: CASTPGDLNTEAFF

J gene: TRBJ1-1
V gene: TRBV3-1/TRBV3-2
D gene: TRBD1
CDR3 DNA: TGTGCCAGCAGCCAGGGGACAGTGAACACTGAAGCTTTCTTT
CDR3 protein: CASSQGTVNTEAFF

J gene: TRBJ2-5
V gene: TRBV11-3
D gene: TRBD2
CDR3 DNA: TGTGCCAGCAGCTTAGCAGCGGGGGCGGGCGAGACCCAGTACTTC
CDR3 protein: CASSLAAGAGETQYF

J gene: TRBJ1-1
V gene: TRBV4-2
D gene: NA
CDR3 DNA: TGTGCCAGCAGCCAAGTCGACAGCCTGAACACTGAAGCTTTCTTT
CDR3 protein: CASSQVDSLNTEAFF

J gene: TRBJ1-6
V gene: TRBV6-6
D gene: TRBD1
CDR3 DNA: TGTGCCAGCAGTTATGAGGGGACAGGGATAGTTTCACCCCTCCACTTT
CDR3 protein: CASSYEGTGIVSPLHF

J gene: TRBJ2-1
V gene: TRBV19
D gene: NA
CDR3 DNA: TGTGCCAGTAGTATACGGTCGGGGGGCCTTTTCAATGAGCAGTTCTTC
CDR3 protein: CASSIRSGGLFNEQFF

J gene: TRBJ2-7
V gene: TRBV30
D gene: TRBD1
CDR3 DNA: TGTGCCTGTTCCCGGGACAGTTCCTTCTACGAGCAGTACTTC
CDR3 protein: CACSRDSSFYEQYF

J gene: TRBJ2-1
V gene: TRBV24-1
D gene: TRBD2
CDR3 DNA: TGTGCCACCAGTGATCCGCGGGGGGGCCGCTACAATGAGCAGTTCTTC
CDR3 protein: CATSDPRGGRYNEQFF

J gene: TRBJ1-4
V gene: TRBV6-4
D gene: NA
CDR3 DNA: TGTGCCAGCAGGGGGGGGCCAGGGTCTGGTGAAAAACTGTTTTTT
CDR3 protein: CASRGGPGSGEKLFF

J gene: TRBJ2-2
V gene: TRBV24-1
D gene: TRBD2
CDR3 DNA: TGTGCCACCAGTGATCTCCCACTAGCGGGAGTTGCCGGGGAGCTGTTTTTT
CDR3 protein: CATSDLPLAGVAGELFF

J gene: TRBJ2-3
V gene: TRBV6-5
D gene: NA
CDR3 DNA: TGTGCCAGCAGGAAGGGACAAGGGTCCGCAGATACGCAGTATTTT
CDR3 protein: CASRKGQGSADTQYF

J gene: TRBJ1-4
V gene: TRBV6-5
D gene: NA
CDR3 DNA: TGTGCCAGCAGTAACAGGGTTGCTAATGAAAAACTGTTTTTT
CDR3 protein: CASSNRVANEKLFF

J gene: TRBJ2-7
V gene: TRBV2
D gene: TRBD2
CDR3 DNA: TGTGCCACCGGGGGGGGCAACTCCTACGAGCAGTACTTC
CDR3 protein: CATGGGNSYEQYF